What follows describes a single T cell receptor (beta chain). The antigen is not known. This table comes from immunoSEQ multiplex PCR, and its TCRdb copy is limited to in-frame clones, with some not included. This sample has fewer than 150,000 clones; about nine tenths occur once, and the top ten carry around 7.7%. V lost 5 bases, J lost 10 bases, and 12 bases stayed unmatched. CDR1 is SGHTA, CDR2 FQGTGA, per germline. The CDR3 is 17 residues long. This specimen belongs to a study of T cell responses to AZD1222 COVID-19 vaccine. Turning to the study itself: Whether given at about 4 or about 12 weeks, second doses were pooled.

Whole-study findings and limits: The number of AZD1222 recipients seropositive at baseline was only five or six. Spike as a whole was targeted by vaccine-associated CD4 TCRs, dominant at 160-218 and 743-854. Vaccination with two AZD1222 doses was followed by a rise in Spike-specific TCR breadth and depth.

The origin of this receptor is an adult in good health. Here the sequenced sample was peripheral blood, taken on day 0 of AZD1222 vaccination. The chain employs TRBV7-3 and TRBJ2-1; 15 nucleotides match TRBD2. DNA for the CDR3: TGTGCCAGCAGCCCTCAAGGGACTAGCGGGAGGACCCAAGAGCAGTTCTTC. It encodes CASSPQGTSGRTQEQFF.